The rows below give T cell receptor beta chains drawn from one sample of a study of T cells in Graves' hyperthyroidism and ophthalmopathy. TCRdb re-called the multiplex PCR reads through MiXCR, storing one row per CDR3 protein. The table shows about 640,000 distinct CDR3 sequences, with roughly 20% occurring only once. The sequenced sample was blood. These receptors were collected from a man aged 25 to 40 with Graves' ophthalmopathy. CDR3s leave out the opening cysteine and the closing phenylalanine or tryptophan. The size of a clone is reported for some rows only, either as once, few or many, or as a class for expanded clones.

cdr3_length clone_size v_call cdr3_aa
13 - TRBV7-6 ASSLPLGGGDEQF
13 once TRBV28 ASSFLGTGANVLT
10 - TRBV4-2 ASSPTNSPLH
14 - TRBV9 ASSPTPRPGNYGYT
11 few TRBV5-1 ASGLAGASEAF
10 few TRBV6-1 ASSRGETEAF
13 many TRBV29-1 SVGGGGLARNEQF
15 few TRBV7-9 ASSRDDYRGSNQPQH
12 - TRBV4-1 ASSQRGSGTEAF
11 - TRBV28 ASSLLQGHTIY
13 - TRBV4-1 ASSQDPGRNEKLF
12 many TRBV3-1 ASSSIGAGDGYT
12 - TRBV4-1 ASSQVGRADEQY
9 many TRBV30 AWTLNNEQF
14 many TRBV7-8 ASSLAEGMGNTEAF
14 - TRBV12-3/TRBV12-4 ASTRGPGQGPAEQY
11 - TRBV7-6 ASSTGRAYEQY
12 - TRBV20-1 SARRQPNTGELF